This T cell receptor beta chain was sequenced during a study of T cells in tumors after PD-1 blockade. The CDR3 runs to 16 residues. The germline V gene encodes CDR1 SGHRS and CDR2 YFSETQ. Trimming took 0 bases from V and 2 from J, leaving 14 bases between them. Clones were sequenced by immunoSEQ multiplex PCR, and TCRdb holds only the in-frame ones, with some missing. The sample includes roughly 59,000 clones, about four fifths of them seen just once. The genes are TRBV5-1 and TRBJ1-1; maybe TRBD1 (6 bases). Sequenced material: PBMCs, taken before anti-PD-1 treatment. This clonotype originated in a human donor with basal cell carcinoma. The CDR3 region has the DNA TGCGCCAGCAGCTTGGCCGTGGGGGCAGGCAACACTGAAGCTTTCTTT. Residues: CASSLAVGAGNTEAFF. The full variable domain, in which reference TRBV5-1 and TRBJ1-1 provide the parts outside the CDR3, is KAGVTQTPRYLIKTRGQQVTLSCSPISGHRSVSWYQQTPGQGLQFLFEYFSETQRNKGNFPGRFSGRQFSNSRSEMNVSTLELGDSALYLCASSLAVGAGNTEAFFGQGTRLTVV.